Shown below are 22 T cell receptor beta chains from a single sample sequenced in a study of T cell responses to AZD1222 COVID-19 vaccine. TCRdb's copy holds only in-frame clones and misses some; the assay was immunoSEQ multiplex PCR. The table shows 55,000 to 70,000 clones, with about nine tenths occurring only once. Source: peripheral blood, taken on day 0 of AZD1222 vaccination. The receptors were gathered from an adult in good health.

V and J are TRBV15 and TRBJ1-2; perhaps TRBD1 as D (6 bases). Between the trimmed V and J ends, which lost 0 bases and 8 bases, there was a span of 13 bases. Germline CDR1 reads LNHNV; CDR2 reads YYDKDF (reference sequence). The CDR3 contains 14 residues. CDR3 coding DNA: TGTGCCACCAGCAGAGAGGGGGGCGTGAAGGGCTACACCTTC. Protein sequence: CATSREGGVKGYTF. Full variable domain (remainder filled in from reference TRBV15 and TRBJ1-2): DAMVIQNPRYQVTQFGKPVTLSCSQTLNHNVMYWYQQKSSQAPKLLFHYYDKDFNNEADTPDNFQSRRPNTSFCFLDIRSPGLGDTAMYLCATSREGGVKGYTFGSGTRLTVV.

J is TRBJ2-4 and V is TRBV5-1; D ambiguous. The germline V gene encodes CDR1 SGHRS and CDR2 YFSETQ. CDR3 length: 14 amino acids. Trimming took off 4 bases at V and 4 bases at J, with 12 bases between the two ends. CDR3 DNA sequence: TGCGCCAGCAGCCAGCCGTCCGCTAAAAACATTCAGTACTTC. It encodes CASSQPSAKNIQYF.

This clone was detected a few times. This chain links TRBV5-6 with TRBJ2-7, with D hard to call. CDR3 length: 13 residues. In germline, CDR1 is SGHDT, CDR2 YYEEEE. V was cut by 0 bases and J by 5 bases, with 9 bases left in between. As DNA, the CDR3 is TGTGCCAGCAGCTTGGCTGCTCGCCACGAGCAGTACTTC. This encodes CASSLAARHEQYF.

This rearrangement joins TRBV6-4 to TRBJ2-1; 8 bases map to TRBD1. J lost 4 bases, V lost 3 bases, and 2 bases had no gene match. Germline V gene data show CDR1 as MRHNA and CDR2 as SNTAGT. The length of the CDR3 is 14 residues. CDR3 protein: CASSEGQEYNEQFF. Written as DNA, the CDR3 is TGTGCCAGCAGTGAGGGACAGGAGTACAATGAGCAGTTCTTC.

V is TRBV7-8 and J is TRBJ2-3, with a tentative D call TRBD2 (6 bases). V was cut by 6 bases and J by 8 bases, with 21 bases left in between. This CDR3 region has 15 residues. Germline V gives CDR1 SGHVS, CDR2 FQNEAQ. DNA for the CDR3: TGTGCCAGCAGTCCTGAGCGGGTGGGGGGAAGTACGCAGTATTTT. Its translation: CASSPERVGGSTQYF.

The chain has TRBV12-3 or TRBV12-4 and TRBJ2-7; D gene unclear. V lost 5 bases, J lost 3 bases, and 11 bases lay in between. The CDR3 loop spans 13 amino acids. The CDR3 region has the DNA TGTGCCAGCAGTACCCACCGAGACTACGAGCAGTACTTC. It specifies CASSTHRDYEQYF.

This rearrangement joins TRBV24-1 to TRBJ1-2; D perhaps matches TRBD1 (5 bases). Germline V gene data show CDR1 as KGHDR and CDR2 as SFDVKD. CDR3 length equals 13 residues. With 6 bases removed from V and 6 bases from J, the gap between germline ends came to 13 bases. In DNA, the CDR3 is TGTGCCACCAGTAAATGGGGGGGAGATGGCTACACCTTC. It codes for CATSKWGGDGYTF.

The rearrangement joins TRBV5-1 to TRBJ1-1; no reliable D call. Trimming removed 4 bases from V and 5 bases from J, with 15 bases in between. CDR1 is SGHRS, CDR2 YFSETQ, per germline. The CDR3 consists of 14 residues. The CDR3 loop is CASSPGRRETEAFF. CDR3 sequence (DNA): TGCGCCAGCAGCCCGGGGAGGAGAGAGACTGAAGCTTTCTTT.

V and J are TRBV7-2 and TRBJ2-1; 11 bases line up with TRBD1. The CDR3 contains 15 residues. After removal of 6 bases from V and 6 bases from J, the junction contained 7 bases not matched to a gene. Germline V lookup: CDR1 SGHTA, CDR2 FQGNSA. CDR3 in DNA: TGTGCCAGCAGGAAAACCGGGACAGGGGGCAATGAGCAGTTCTTC. Protein product: CASRKTGTGGNEQFF.

This CDR3 is CASKRGGEKLFF. For the CDR3, the DNA is TGTGCCAGCAAGAGGGGTGGAGAAAAACTGTTTTTT. This chain links TRBV28 with TRBJ1-4, with D perhaps matching TRBD1 (5 bases). CDR1 is MDHEN and CDR2 is SYDVKM in the germline V gene. The CDR3 has 12 residues. V gave up 7 bases and J gave up 8 bases, with 11 bases separating them.

V gene TRBV7-2 combines with J gene TRBJ2-2; D uncertain. V was clipped by 4 bases and J by 7 bases, with 13 bases between them. CDR1 and CDR2 from the germline V gene are SGHTA and FQGNSA. The CDR3 is 14 amino acids. The CDR3 DNA reads TGTGCCAGCAGCTCGTTTGGTACATTCGGGGAGCTGTTTTTT. This codes for CASSSFGTFGELFF.

The chain has TRBV5-1 and TRBJ1-6, with D maybe TRBD1 (6 bases). Trimming stripped 2 bases from V and 1 base from J, with 19 bases between. Germline CDR1 is SGHRS and CDR2 is YFSETQ. This CDR3 has 19 residues. In nucleotides, the CDR3 is TGCGCCAGCAGCTTCCGGTATTTAAAACAGGGATCCTATAATTCACCCCTCCACTTT. Translation: CASSFRYLKQGSYNSPLHF. Full variable domain (missing parts from reference TRBV5-1 and TRBJ1-6): KAGVTQTPRYLIKTRGQQVTLSCSPISGHRSVSWYQQTPGQGLQFLFEYFSETQRNKGNFPGRFSGRQFSNSRSEMNVSTLELGDSALYLCASSFRYLKQGSYNSPLHFGNGTRLTVT.

The chain uses TRBV27 and TRBJ2-2; either TRBD1 or TRBD2 may supply D (5 bases each). Trimming stripped 4 bases from V and 5 bases from J, with 14 bases between. CDR1 is MNHEY and CDR2 is SMNVEV in the germline V gene (reference sequence). CDR3 length: 15 amino acids. DNA for the CDR3: TGTGCCAGCAGTTCTTACGGGGCGTCAACCGGGGAGCTGTTTTTT. Its protein is CASSSYGASTGELFF.

This chain connects TRBV23-1 to TRBJ2-7, with 7 bases lining up with TRBD1. TRBV23-1 is reported as an ORF; its role is uncertain. This CDR3 has 13 amino acids. Unmatched junction bases numbered 8, after V lost 6 bases and J lost 6 bases. As DNA, the CDR3 is TGCGCCAGCAGCGACAGGGTCTGGTCCGAGCAGTACTTC. Its translation is CASSDRVWSEQYF.

The V call is TRBV10-3, the J call TRBJ2-1; D perhaps matches TRBD2 (7 bases). Germline CDR1 reads ENHRY; CDR2 reads SYGVKD. Trimming removed 4 bases at V and 4 bases at J, with 14 bases between. This CDR3 spans 15 amino acids. CDR3 residues: CAISVSSGTYNEQFF. DNA for the CDR3: TGTGCCATCAGTGTTTCAAGCGGGACATACAATGAGCAGTTCTTC.

The chain employs TRBV2 and TRBJ2-1; 7 nucleotides align to TRBD2. Germline V CDR1 and CDR2: SNHLY, FYNNEI. This CDR3 has 16 residues. J lost 8 bases, V lost 3 bases, and 13 bases had no gene match. As DNA, the CDR3 is TGTGCCAGCAGTGAGCCCCTGGGGGGGAGCAAGGATGAGCAGTTCTTC. It yields the protein CASSEPLGGSKDEQFF.

The rearrangement joins TRBV20-1 to TRBJ1-4; D ambiguous. Germline CDR1 reads DFQATT; CDR2 reads SNEGSKA (reference sequence). The CDR3 length is 11 residues. Trimming took 3 bases from V and 3 from J, leaving 2 bases between them. This CDR3 reads CSASSNEKLFF. CDR3 bases: TGCAGTGCTAGCTCTAATGAAAAACTGTTTTTT.

The chain employs TRBV7-2 and TRBJ2-4, with a weak D call TRBD2 (5 bases). V lost 2 bases and J lost 0, with 11 bases in between. This CDR3 is 16 amino acids long. Germline V lookup: CDR1 SGHTA, CDR2 FQGNSA. The CDR3 DNA reads TGTGCCAGCAGCTTAACACAGACTAAAGCCAAAAACATTCAGTACTTC. Residues: CASSLTQTKAKNIQYF.

This chain joins TRBV7-3 and TRBJ2-3; no reliable D call. Trimming stripped 5 bases from V and 0 bases from J, with 9 bases between. The CDR3 spans 14 residues. The germline CDR1 and CDR2 sequences are SGHTA and FQGTGA. The CDR3 DNA is TGTGCCAGCAGCCTTCACCCTAGCACAGATACGCAGTATTTT. Translated: CASSLHPSTDTQYF.

The rearrangement uses TRBV7-6 and TRBJ1-4; D not certain. The CDR3 sequence is 16 residues long. Germline lookup yields CDR1 SGHVS and CDR2 FNYEAQ. The ends were cut back, 0 bases at V and 0 bases at J, with 8 bases in the middle. CDR3 nucleotide sequence: TGTGCCAGCAGCTTAGCGGTGGCGGCAACTAATGAAAAACTGTTTTTT. Encoded protein: CASSLAVAATNEKLFF.

This clone was found a few times. The chain uses TRBV10-2 and TRBJ2-2; 7 nucleotides align to TRBD1. Trimming removed 3 bases from V and 4 bases from J; junction bases left unmatched: 2. The CDR3 has 14 residues. The germline CDR1 and CDR2 sequences are WSHSY and SAAADI. The CDR3 DNA is TGCGCCAGCAGTGACCAGGGGGTCACCGGGGAGCTGTTTTTT. Its protein product is CASSDQGVTGELFF.

The chain has TRBV29-1 and TRBJ1-2, with TRBD1 as a possible D gene (6 bases). The V gene's germline CDR1 is SQVTM and CDR2 ANQGSEA. V shed 1 base and J shed 8 bases, with 17 bases lying between them. The CDR3 runs 14 residues. CDR3 residues: CSVEGRGSGRGYTF. CDR3 DNA sequence: TGCAGCGTTGAAGGGAGGGGGTCAGGAAGGGGCTACACCTTC. The whole variable domain, filled in from reference TRBV29-1 and TRBJ1-2, reads SAVISQKPSRDICQRGTSLTIQCQVDSQVTMMFWYRQQPGQSLTLIATANQGSEATYESGFVIDKFPISRPNLTFSTLTVSNMSPEDSSIYLCSVEGRGSGRGYTFGSGTRLTVV.